Below, 6 T cell receptor beta chains from the same sample are listed, as sequenced in a study of blood T cell repertoires in COVID-19. TCRdb keeps only in-frame clones here, not all; method: immunoSEQ multiplex PCR. The sample gives 63,000 or so clones, 88% of which show up once; under 1.5% is in the top ten. The sample was peripheral blood. These receptors were taken from a human donor in a cohort sampled during active COVID-19.

The gene calls are TRBV2 and TRBJ2-2; unclear D gene. The V and J ends lost 7 bases and 1 base respectively, with 7 bases between them. The CDR3 extends over 13 amino acids. Germline V lookup: CDR1 SNHLY, CDR2 FYNNEI. The CDR3 reads CASIGMNTGELFF. Here the CDR3 DNA reads TGTGCCAGCATCGGTATGAACACCGGGGAGCTGTTTTTT.

This chain links TRBV5-1 with TRBJ1-1, with D uncertain. Trimming pared 0 bases from V and 1 base from J, leaving 7 bases between. This CDR3 contains 14 residues. Germline V gives CDR1 SGHRS, CDR2 YFSETQ. The CDR3 sequence: CASSLVGTNTEAFF. The CDR3, as DNA: TGCGCCAGCAGCTTGGTGGGCACGAACACTGAAGCTTTCTTT. The full variable domain, rest sourced from reference TRBV5-1 and TRBJ1-1, is KAGVTQTPRYLIKTRGQQVTLSCSPISGHRSVSWYQQTPGQGLQFLFEYFSETQRNKGNFPGRFSGRQFSNSRSEMNVSTLELGDSALYLCASSLVGTNTEAFFGQGTRLTVV.

V gene TRBV28 combines with J gene TRBJ2-7, with D perhaps matching TRBD2 (5 bases). CDR3 length: 15 residues. Trimming removed 2 bases at V and 4 bases at J, with 15 bases between. CDR1 is MDHEN, CDR2 SYDVKM, per germline. CDR3 coding DNA: TGTGCCAGCAGTTTAGTAACCGGGATAAGGTACGAGCAGTACTTC. This gives the protein CASSLVTGIRYEQYF.

The chain is built from TRBV6-5 and TRBJ2-3; 8 bases are shared with TRBD2. This CDR3 spans 15 amino acids. Germline CDR1 reads MNHEY; CDR2 reads SVGAGI. Trimming at V came to 7 bases and at J to 6 bases, leaving 12 bases not matched to a gene. DNA of the CDR3: TGTGCCAGCACCGCCACTAGCGGCGCGATGGATACGCAGTATTTT. Its translation: CASTATSGAMDTQYF.

The chain has TRBV19 and TRBJ2-3, with 8 bases that match TRBD2. Germline V gives CDR1 LNHDA, CDR2 SQIVND (reference sequence). The V segment lost 5 bases and the J segment 5 bases; nucleotides outside the gene matches: 12. The CDR3 covers 16 residues. In DNA form, the CDR3 reads TGTGCCAGTAGTCCTTATACTGCGCTAGCGGGAGATACGCAGTATTTT. Its translation is CASSPYTALAGDTQYF.

The chain has TRBV20-1 and TRBJ1-2, with 9 bases that match TRBD1. In germline, CDR1 is DFQATT, CDR2 SNEGSKA (reference sequence). V lost 3 bases and J lost 4; bases outside the gene matches: 9. CDR3 size: 15 residues. The CDR3 loop is CSASNPRDRAYGYTF. The CDR3 DNA follows: TGCAGTGCTAGTAACCCCCGGGACAGGGCCTATGGCTACACCTTC.